The 4 T cell receptor beta chains reported below all come from one sample, sequenced in a study of OX40 agonist ivuxolimab in advanced cancers. Library preparation was by the immunoSEQ multiplex PCR assay. TCRdb obtained this table from immuneACCESS and retained in-frame rearrangements with V and J assigned. These tables miss some clones; where compared with another copy, unresolved V genes account for less than half of the shortfall, and the remainder is unexplained. Here the sample has tens of thousands of clones; around 90% occur a single time. The top ten clonotypes cover about 1.7% of the sample. This specimen was CD4+ or CD8+ T cells sorted from blood, taken in a trial of the OX40 agonist ivuxolimab. The receptors were gathered from an adult with an advanced solid tumor such as melanoma, head and neck, liver or kidney cancer.

This chain uses TRBV28 with TRBJ2-1; the D is unclear. Trimming took off 5 bases at V and 4 bases at J, with 6 bases between the two ends. CDR3 length equals 12 residues. Germline V CDR1 and CDR2: MDHEN, SYDVKM. This CDR3 is CASSLKYNEQFF. For the CDR3, the DNA is TGTGCCAGCAGTCTTAAATACAATGAGCAGTTCTTC.

This sequence joins TRBV28 and TRBJ1-5; 12 nucleotides agree with TRBD1. The CDR3 sequence is 16 residues long. Germline CDR1 and CDR2: MDHEN and SYDVKM. V shed 5 bases and J 7 bases; nucleotides not matched to a gene: 9. This chain's CDR3 is CASSPWGQGARQPQHF. The CDR3 DNA sequence: TGTGCCAGCAGTCCGTGGGGACAGGGGGCAAGGCAGCCCCAGCATTTT. Based on the CDR3 plus reference TRBV28 and TRBJ1-5, the full variable domain is DVKVTQSSRYLVKRTGEKVFLECVQDMDHENMFWYRQDPGLGLRLIYFSYDVKMKEKGDIPEGYSVSREKKERFSLILESASTNQTSMYLCASSPWGQGARQPQHFGDGTRLSIL.

A few counts support this clone. This rearrangement joins TRBV11-2 to TRBJ1-1; no reliable D call. The V end lost 11 bases, the J end lost 4 bases, and 11 bases lay between the germline ends. Germline-derived CDR1 and CDR2 are SGHAT and FQNNGV. The CDR3 consists of 11 residues. The CDR3 coding sequence is TGTGCCTCCCGCTTGCTCACTGAAGCTTTCTTT. This sequence encodes CASRLLTEAFF.

The chain links TRBV28 to TRBJ2-2; 9 bases line up with TRBD2. The germline CDR1 and CDR2 sequences are MDHEN and SYDVKM. There are 16 residues in the CDR3. V shed 1 base and J 6 bases; nucleotides not matched to a gene: 6. CDR3 in DNA: TGTGCCAGCAGTTTATATGCGGGGGGGATCGCCGGGGAGCTGTTTTTT. Residues: CASSLYAGGIAGELFF.